Included here is one T cell receptor beta chain sequence, with context. The record originates from a study of blood T cells in healthy people across ages. The CDR3 runs 16 residues. Trimming shortened V by 3 bases and J by 2 bases, and 15 bases separated the two germline ends. The germline V gene encodes CDR1 SGHTS and CDR2 YDEGEE. PCR was performed a second time for about 7 to 12 cycles using a sample-barcoded 5' primer and a J-beta primer mix. TCRdb re-derived calls from the 5' RACE reads in MiXCR, one entry per CDR3 protein. This sample carries approximately 850,000 distinct CDR3 sequences, about 62% of them seen once, and the ten largest clones take around 20%.

The receptor's source is a young man in good health. The sample taken for sequencing was blood. The chain links TRBV5-8 to TRBJ2-1; possibly TRBD2 for D (6 bases). CDR3 nucleotide sequence: TGTGCCAGCAGCTGGGGCTCGGGGAGGACCTACAATGAGCAGTTCTTC. The encoded protein is CASSWGSGRTYNEQFF.